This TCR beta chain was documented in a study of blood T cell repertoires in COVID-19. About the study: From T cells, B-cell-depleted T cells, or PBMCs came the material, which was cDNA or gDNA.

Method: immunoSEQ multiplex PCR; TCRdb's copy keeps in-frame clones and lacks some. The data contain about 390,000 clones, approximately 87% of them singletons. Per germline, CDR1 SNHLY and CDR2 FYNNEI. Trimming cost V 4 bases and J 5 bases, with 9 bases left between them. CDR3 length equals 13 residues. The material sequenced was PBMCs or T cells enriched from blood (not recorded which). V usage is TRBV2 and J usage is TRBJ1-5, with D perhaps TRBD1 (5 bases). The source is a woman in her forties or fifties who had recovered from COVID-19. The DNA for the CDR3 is TGTGCCAGCAGTGTAGAAGGGGATCAGCCCCAGCATTTT. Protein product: CASSVEGDQPQHF.